A selection of T cell receptor beta chains follows, all from one sample in a study of tumor and adjacent non-tumor tissue in lung cancer. TCRdb used MiXCR to reprocess the multiplex PCR reads, holding one entry per CDR3 protein. The sample records approximately 47,000 distinct CDR3 sequences, around 67% being singletons. Specimen: distant non-tumor lung tissue. All receptors derive from a woman aged 70-85 years with non-small cell lung cancer. Each CDR3 is given with its conserved first and last residue. Each record gives: J gene, clone size, D gene, V gene, CDR3 DNA, CDR3 protein. D genes are given only for firm matches. Size tells how often a clone was seen (once, few, many) or the class of an expanded clone, and some rows leave it out.

j_gene: TRBJ1-1
abundance: -
d_gene: TRBD1
v_gene: TRBV25-1
CDR3nt: TGTGCCAGCGAGACAGGGTTGAACGCTGAAGCTTTCTTT
CDR3aa: CASETGLNAEAFF

j_gene: TRBJ1-2
abundance: -
d_gene: TRBD1
v_gene: TRBV10-3
CDR3nt: TGTGCCGTCAGTGGGACAGGGGTAGAAGGCTACACCTTC
CDR3aa: CAVSGTGVEGYTF

j_gene: TRBJ1-1
abundance: -
d_gene: -
v_gene: TRBV12-3/TRBV12-4
CDR3nt: TGTCCCAACAGTTCGTGGGACCGCTCAGGGGCGAACACTGAAGCTTTCTTC
CDR3aa: CPNSSWDRSGANTEAFF

j_gene: TRBJ2-2
abundance: -
d_gene: TRBD1
v_gene: TRBV29-1
CDR3nt: TGCAGCACACTTTCAGCCCCGGGACAGGGGTCCGGGGAGCTGTTTTTT
CDR3aa: CSTLSAPGQGSGELFF

j_gene: TRBJ2-5
abundance: -
d_gene: -
v_gene: TRBV12-3/TRBV12-4
CDR3nt: TGTGCCAGCAGCTCCCCCCTAGAGACTCAGCACTTC
CDR3aa: CASSSPLETQHF

j_gene: TRBJ2-5
abundance: few
d_gene: TRBD1
v_gene: TRBV28
CDR3nt: TGTGCCAGCAGCTCCCTGATTACAGGGGTTGGAGAGACCCAGTACTTC
CDR3aa: CASSSLITGVGETQYF

j_gene: TRBJ2-3
abundance: few
d_gene: TRBD2
v_gene: TRBV28
CDR3nt: TGTGTCAGCACCACGGGCAGCGGGAGGTGGACAGATACGCAGTATTTT
CDR3aa: CVSTTGSGRWTDTQYF

j_gene: TRBJ2-5
abundance: -
d_gene: -
v_gene: TRBV28
CDR3nt: TGCACCAGCAGTTCGGTAGGCGCACCCCAAGAGACCAAGTACTTC
CDR3aa: CTSSSVGAPQETKYF

j_gene: TRBJ1-1
abundance: many
d_gene: -
v_gene: TRBV28
CDR3nt: TGTGCCAGCAGTTTAACGGGGGCTTCTGAAGCTTTCTTT
CDR3aa: CASSLTGASEAFF

j_gene: TRBJ2-1
abundance: -
d_gene: -
v_gene: TRBV4-1
CDR3nt: TGCGCCAGCGGCCGAGGAGGGGAAAGTGAGCACTTCTTC
CDR3aa: CASGRGGESEHFF

j_gene: TRBJ1-2
abundance: -
d_gene: -
v_gene: TRBV4-1
CDR3nt: TGCGCCAGCCGCCAATCATACGGCGAGTCCTATGGCTACACCTTC
CDR3aa: CASRQSYGESYGYTF

j_gene: TRBJ2-1
abundance: many
d_gene: -
v_gene: TRBV10-3
CDR3nt: TGTGCCATCAGTGGGTCGCAGGACCTAAATCAGTTCTTC
CDR3aa: CAISGSQDLNQFF

j_gene: TRBJ2-1
abundance: -
d_gene: TRBD2
v_gene: TRBV20-1
CDR3nt: TGCAGTGCTCGATCCGGGACTAGCTCCTACAATGAGCAGTTCTTC
CDR3aa: CSARSGTSSYNEQFF

j_gene: TRBJ2-2
abundance: -
d_gene: -
v_gene: TRBV5-1
CDR3nt: TGCGCCAGCAGCTTGACTGACACCAGGGAGCTGTTTTTT
CDR3aa: CASSLTDTRELFF

j_gene: TRBJ1-6
abundance: -
d_gene: -
v_gene: TRBV4-2
CDR3nt: TGTGCCAGCAATCAAGGGAGGGGGGCGCGATCGGGTTCACCCCTCCACTTT
CDR3aa: CASNQGRGARSGSPLHF

j_gene: TRBJ1-6
abundance: -
d_gene: TRBD1
v_gene: TRBV4-2
CDR3nt: TGTGCCAGCAACCACCTAACTCCGGGACAGTACTATAATTCACCCCTCCACTTT
CDR3aa: CASNHLTPGQYYNSPLHF